This TCR beta chain was profiled in a study of blood T cell repertoires in COVID-19. Study information: Samples came from the United States, Italy and Spain, spanning acute and convalescent COVID-19. PBMCs, B-cell-depleted T cells, or T cells provided the cDNA or gDNA that made up the material.

Looked up from germline, CDR1 is SGHTA and CDR2 is FQGNSA. The CDR3 spans 15 residues. The J segment lost 4 bases and the V segment lost 5 bases, leaving 8 bases of the junction unmatched. Authors' analysis steps: Quantification of nucleated cells was approximated via reference gene primer amplification. Only in-frame clones appear in the TCRdb table, and some are missing; sequencing was by immunoSEQ multiplex PCR. V and J calls plus clone size are reproduced from that table; the DNA served to infer D and trimming. The table lists approximately 88,000 clones, roughly 90% of them singletons, with approximately 15% in the top ten.

The gene calls are TRBV7-2 and TRBJ2-3; 8 nucleotides match TRBD1. Sequencing used peripheral blood. This TCR was sampled from a male donor with acute or convalescent COVID-19. The CDR3 DNA sequence: TGTGCCAGCAGCCTCGGGGACAGGTGGCCAGATACGCAGTATTTT. Its translation is CASSLGDRWPDTQYF.